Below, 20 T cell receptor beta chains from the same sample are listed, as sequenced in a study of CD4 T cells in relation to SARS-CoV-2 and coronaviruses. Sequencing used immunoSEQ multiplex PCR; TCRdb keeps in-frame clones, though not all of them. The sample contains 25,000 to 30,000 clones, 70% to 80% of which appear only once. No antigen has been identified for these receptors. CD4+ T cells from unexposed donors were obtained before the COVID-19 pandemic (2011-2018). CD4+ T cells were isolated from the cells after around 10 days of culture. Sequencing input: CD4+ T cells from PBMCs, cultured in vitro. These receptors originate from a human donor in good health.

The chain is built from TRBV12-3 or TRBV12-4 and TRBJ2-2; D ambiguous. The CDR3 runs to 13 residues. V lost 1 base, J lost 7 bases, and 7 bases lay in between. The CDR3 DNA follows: TGTGCCAGCAGTTTAGGCTGGGTCGGGGAGCTGTTTTTT. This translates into CASSLGWVGELFF.

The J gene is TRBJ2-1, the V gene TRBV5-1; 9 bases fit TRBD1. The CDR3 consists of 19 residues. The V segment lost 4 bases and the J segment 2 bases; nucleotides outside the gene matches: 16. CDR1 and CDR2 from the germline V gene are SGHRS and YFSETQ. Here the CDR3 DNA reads TGCGCCAGCAGCCCCGGGACAGGGAGAGGGAGGGGGACCTACAATGAGCAGTTCTTC. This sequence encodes CASSPGTGRGRGTYNEQFF.

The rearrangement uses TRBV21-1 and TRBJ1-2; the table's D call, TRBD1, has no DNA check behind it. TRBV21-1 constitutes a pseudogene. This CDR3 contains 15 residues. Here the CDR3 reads CASSKALGAHYGYTF. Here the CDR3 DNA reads TGTGCCAGCAGCAAAGCGCTTGGGGCTCACTATGGCTACACCTTC.

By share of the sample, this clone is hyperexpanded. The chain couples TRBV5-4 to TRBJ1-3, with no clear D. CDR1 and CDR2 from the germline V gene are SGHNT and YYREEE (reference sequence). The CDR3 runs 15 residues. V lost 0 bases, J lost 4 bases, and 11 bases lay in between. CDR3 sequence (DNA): TGTGCCAGCAGCTTGGGAACGGTAGAGGGAAACACCATATATTTT. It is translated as CASSLGTVEGNTIYF. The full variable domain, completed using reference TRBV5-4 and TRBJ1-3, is ETGVTQSPTHLIKTRGQQVTLRCSSQSGHNTVSWYQQALGQGPQFIFQYYREEENGRGNFPPRFSGLQFPNYSSELNVNALELDDSALYLCASSLGTVEGNTIYFGEGSWLTVV.

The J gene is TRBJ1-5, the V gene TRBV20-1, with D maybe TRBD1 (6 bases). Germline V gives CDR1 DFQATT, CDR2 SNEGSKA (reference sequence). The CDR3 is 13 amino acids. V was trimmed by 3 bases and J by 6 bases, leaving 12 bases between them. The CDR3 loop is CSASTGQGQPQHF. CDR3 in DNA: TGCAGTGCTAGTACAGGGCAAGGTCAGCCCCAGCATTTT.

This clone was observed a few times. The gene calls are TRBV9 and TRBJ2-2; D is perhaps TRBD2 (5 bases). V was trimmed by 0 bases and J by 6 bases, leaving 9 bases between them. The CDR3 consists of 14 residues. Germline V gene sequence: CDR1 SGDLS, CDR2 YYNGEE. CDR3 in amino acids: CASSVEVSAGELFF. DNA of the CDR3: TGTGCCAGCAGCGTAGAGGTTAGCGCCGGGGAGCTGTTTTTT.

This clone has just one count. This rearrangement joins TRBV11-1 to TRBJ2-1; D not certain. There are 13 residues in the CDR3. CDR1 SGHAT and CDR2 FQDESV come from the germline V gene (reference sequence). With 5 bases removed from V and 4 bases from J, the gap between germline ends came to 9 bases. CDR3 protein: CASSQENYNEQFF. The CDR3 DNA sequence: TGTGCCAGCAGCCAGGAAAATTACAATGAGCAGTTCTTC.

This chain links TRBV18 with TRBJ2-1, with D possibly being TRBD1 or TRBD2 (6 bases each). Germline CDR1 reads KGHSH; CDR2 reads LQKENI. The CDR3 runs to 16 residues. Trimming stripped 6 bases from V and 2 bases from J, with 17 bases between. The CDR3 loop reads CASSSGGTNAYNEQFF. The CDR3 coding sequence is TGTGCCAGCTCGTCTGGAGGGACAAACGCCTACAATGAGCAGTTCTTC.

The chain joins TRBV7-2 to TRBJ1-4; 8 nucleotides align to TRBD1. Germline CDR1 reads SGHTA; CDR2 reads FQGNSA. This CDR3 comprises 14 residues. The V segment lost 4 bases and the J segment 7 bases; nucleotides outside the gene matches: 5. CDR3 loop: CASSSTGGGEKLFF. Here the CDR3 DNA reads TGTGCCAGCAGCTCAACAGGGGGTGGTGAAAAACTGTTTTTT.

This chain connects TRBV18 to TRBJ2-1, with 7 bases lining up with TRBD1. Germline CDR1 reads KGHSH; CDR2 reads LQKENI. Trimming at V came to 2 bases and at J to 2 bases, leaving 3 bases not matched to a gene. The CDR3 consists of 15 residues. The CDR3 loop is CASSPGTEPYNEQFF. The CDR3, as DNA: TGTGCCAGCTCACCAGGGACAGAGCCCTACAATGAGCAGTTCTTC.

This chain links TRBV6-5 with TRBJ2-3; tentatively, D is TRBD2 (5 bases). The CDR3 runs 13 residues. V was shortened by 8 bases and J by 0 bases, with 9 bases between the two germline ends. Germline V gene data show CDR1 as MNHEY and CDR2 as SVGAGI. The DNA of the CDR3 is TGTGCCAGCCGGCGGGCCAGCACAGATACGCAGTATTTT. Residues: CASRRASTDTQYF.

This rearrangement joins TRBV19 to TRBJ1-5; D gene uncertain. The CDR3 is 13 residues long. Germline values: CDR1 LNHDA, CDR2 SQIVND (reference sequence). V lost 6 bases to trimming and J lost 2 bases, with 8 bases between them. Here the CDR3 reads CASSPKGNQPQHF. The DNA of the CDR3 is TGTGCCAGTAGCCCTAAAGGCAATCAGCCCCAGCATTTT.

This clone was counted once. CDR3: CASSSPRGPNYGYTF. The CDR3 DNA reads as TGTGCCAGTAGTTCCCCAAGAGGTCCTAACTATGGCTACACCTTC. The chain has TRBV19 and TRBJ1-2, with D unclear. V gave up 5 bases and J gave up 0 bases, with 13 bases separating them. The CDR3 totals 15 residues. Germline values: CDR1 LNHDA, CDR2 SQIVND (reference sequence).

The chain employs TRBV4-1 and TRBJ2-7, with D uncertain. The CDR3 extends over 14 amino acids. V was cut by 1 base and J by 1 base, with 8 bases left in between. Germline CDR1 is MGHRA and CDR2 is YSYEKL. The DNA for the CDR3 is TGCGCCAGCAGCCAAGCCAGTCGGTCCTACGAGCAGTACTTC. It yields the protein CASSQASRSYEQYF.

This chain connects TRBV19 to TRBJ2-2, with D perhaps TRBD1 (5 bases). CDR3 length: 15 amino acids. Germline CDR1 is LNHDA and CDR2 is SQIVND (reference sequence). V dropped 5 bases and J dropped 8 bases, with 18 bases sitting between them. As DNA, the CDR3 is TGTGCCAGTAGTCGCAGGGCTCCGGCCCCGGGGGAGCTGTTTTTT. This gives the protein CASSRRAPAPGELFF.

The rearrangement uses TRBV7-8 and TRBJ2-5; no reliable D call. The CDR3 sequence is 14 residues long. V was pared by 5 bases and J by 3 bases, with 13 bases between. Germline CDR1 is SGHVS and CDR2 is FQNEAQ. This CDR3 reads CASSPARVKETQYF. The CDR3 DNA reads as TGTGCCAGCAGCCCAGCCAGAGTTAAAGAGACCCAGTACTTC.

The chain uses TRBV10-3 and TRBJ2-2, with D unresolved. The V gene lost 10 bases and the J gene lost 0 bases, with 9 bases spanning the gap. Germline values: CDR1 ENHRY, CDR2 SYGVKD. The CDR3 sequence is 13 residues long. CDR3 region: CASQEANTGELFF. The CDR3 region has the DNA TGTGCCAGCCAGGAAGCGAACACCGGGGAGCTGTTTTTT.

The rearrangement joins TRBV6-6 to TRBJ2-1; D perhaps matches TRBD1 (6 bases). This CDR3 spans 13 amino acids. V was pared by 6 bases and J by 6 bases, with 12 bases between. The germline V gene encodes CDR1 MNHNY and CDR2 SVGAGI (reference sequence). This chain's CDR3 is CASRGAAGNEQFF. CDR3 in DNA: TGTGCCAGCAGGGGGGCCGCGGGCAATGAGCAGTTCTTC.

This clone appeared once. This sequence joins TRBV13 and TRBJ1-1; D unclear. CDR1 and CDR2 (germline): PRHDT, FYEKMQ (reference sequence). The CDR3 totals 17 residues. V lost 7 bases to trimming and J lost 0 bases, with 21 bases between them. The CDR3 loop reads CASTLGRDQVMNTEAFF. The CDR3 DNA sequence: TGTGCCAGCACCCTAGGGAGGGATCAGGTTATGAACACTGAAGCTTTCTTT.

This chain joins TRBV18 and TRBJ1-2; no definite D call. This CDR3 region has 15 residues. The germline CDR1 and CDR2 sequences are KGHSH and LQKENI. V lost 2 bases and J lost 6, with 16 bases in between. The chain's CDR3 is CASSPVIDSPDGYTF. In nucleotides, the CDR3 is TGTGCCAGCTCACCAGTGATAGACTCCCCTGATGGCTACACCTTC.